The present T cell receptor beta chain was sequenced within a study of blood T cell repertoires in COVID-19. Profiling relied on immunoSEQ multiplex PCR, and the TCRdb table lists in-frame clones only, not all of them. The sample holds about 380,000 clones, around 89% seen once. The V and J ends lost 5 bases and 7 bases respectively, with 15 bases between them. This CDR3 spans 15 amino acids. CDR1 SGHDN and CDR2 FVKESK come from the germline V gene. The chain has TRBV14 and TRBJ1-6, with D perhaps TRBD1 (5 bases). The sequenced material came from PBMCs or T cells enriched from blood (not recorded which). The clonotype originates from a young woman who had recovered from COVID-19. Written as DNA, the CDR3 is TGTGCCAGCAGCGAACCAGGGCGGGGGAATTCACCCCTCCACTTT. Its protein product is CASSEPGRGNSPLHF.